This TCR beta chain was found in a study of early T cells in non-severe SARS-CoV-2 infection. The CDR3 extends over 13 amino acids. Trimming pared 4 bases from V and 8 bases from J, leaving 15 bases between. Germline assignment: CDR1 SQVTM and CDR2 ANQGSEA. TCRdb reprocessed the 5' RACE reads with MiXCR, giving one entry per CDR3 protein. The sample records roughly 69,000 distinct CDR3 sequences, more than 8.5% being singletons. The TCR originated in an adult who was a healthcare worker with PCR-confirmed SARS-CoV-2 infection or an uninfected control (not recorded which). The chain has TRBV29-1 and TRBJ1-5; the D is unclear. Sequencing was performed on whole blood, taken at baseline. CDR3: CSVVSQASEPQHF. CDR3 nucleotide sequence: TGCAGCGTTGTCTCCCAAGCCTCGGAGCCCCAGCATTTT.